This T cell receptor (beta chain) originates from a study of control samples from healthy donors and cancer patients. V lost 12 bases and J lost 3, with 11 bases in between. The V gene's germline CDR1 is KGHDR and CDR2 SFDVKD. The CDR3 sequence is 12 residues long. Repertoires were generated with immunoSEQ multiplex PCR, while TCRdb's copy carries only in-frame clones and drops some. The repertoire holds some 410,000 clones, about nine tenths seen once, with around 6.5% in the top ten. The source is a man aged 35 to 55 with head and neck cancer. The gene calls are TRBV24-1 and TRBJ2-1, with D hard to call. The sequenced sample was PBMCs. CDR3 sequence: CAPNRYYNEQFF. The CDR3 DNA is TGTGCCCCTAACAGATACTACAATGAGCAGTTCTTC.